The 16 T cell receptor beta chains listed next were all sequenced from one sample in a study of cytomegalovirus exposure and HLA in healthy donors (TCRdb year 2017). The library was built by means of the immunoSEQ multiplex PCR assay. The table comes from immuneACCESS by way of TCRdb, which keeps in-frame sequences with V and J called. Part of the clones is missing from these tables; in studies checked, under half for an unresolved V gene and the rest for unknown reasons. The sample data list 60,000 to 75,000 clones, and 90% to 96% of these were observed just once. Together, the top ten hold approximately 0.9% of the sample. Material: PBMCs. Every receptor here comes from a man between 18 and 35 years old in good health and CMV-seronegative.

CDR3 nucleotide sequence: TGTGCCAGCAGTATACTAGCGGGCTACGAGCAGTACTTC. This encodes CASSILAGYEQYF. The chain has TRBV25-1 and TRBJ2-7; 9 bases are a match to TRBD2. Germline-derived CDR1 and CDR2 are MGHDK and SYGVNS. The trim removed 5 bases at V and 3 bases at J, leaving 2 bases unmatched. The CDR3 loop spans 13 amino acids.

This clone showed up just once. This sequence joins TRBV10-2 and TRBJ2-3; 8 nucleotides agree with TRBD1. The germline V gene has CDR1 WSHSY and CDR2 SAAADI. CDR3 length: 15 amino acids. Germline trimming cut 3 bases from V and 3 bases from J; bases unmatched to any gene: 5. The CDR3 here is CASSDGQGATDTQYF. CDR3 bases: TGCGCCAGCAGTGACGGTCAGGGGGCTACAGATACGCAGTATTTT.

A note on this clone: The junction departs from the called germline gene at one end, perhaps through a read error. Other DNA variants within this sample encode the same CDR3. V and J are TRBV7-2 and TRBJ2-7; D perhaps matches TRBD2 (6 bases). This CDR3 spans 14 amino acids. In germline, CDR1 is SGHTA, CDR2 FQGNSA. The CDR3 region has the DNA TGTGCCAGCAGCGCGGGGCGCGGAGGGTACGAGCAGTACTTT. It encodes CASSAGRGGYEQYF.

The genes are TRBV19 and TRBJ2-5; 7 bases map to TRBD1. The V segment lost 5 bases and the J segment 4 bases; nucleotides outside the gene matches: 10. CDR1 is LNHDA, CDR2 SQIVND, per germline (reference sequence). The CDR3 consists of 15 residues. Written as DNA, the CDR3 is TGTGCCAGTAGTGCACAACTGACAGGGTTAGAGACCCAGTACTTC. Encoded protein: CASSAQLTGLETQYF.

This sequence joins TRBV30 and TRBJ2-5; TRBD1 might be the D (6 bases). Germline values: CDR1 GTSNPN, CDR2 SVGIG (reference sequence). V was shortened by 1 base and J by 4 bases, with 16 bases between the two germline ends. The CDR3 contains 15 residues. The CDR3 region is CAWSAIQGMGETQYF. CDR3 bases: TGTGCCTGGAGTGCCATCCAGGGGATGGGAGAGACCCAGTACTTC.

This CDR3 is CASSSARDSYEQYF. CDR3 sequence (DNA): TGTGCCAGCAGTTCCGCCCGGGACAGCTACGAGCAGTACTTC. The chain links TRBV28 to TRBJ2-7; 7 nucleotides line up with TRBD1. CDR3 length: 14 amino acids. CDR1 and CDR2 (germline): MDHEN, SYDVKM. Trimming cost V 4 bases and J 3 bases; bases outside gene matches: 6.

CDR3 amino acids: CASSIDQTPNQPQHF. In DNA, the CDR3 is TGTGCCAGTAGTATAGATCAGACTCCCAATCAGCCCCAGCATTTT. The chain joins TRBV19 to TRBJ1-5, with no clear D. CDR3 length equals 15 residues. Germline V gene data show CDR1 as LNHDA and CDR2 as SQIVND (reference sequence). Trimming stripped 0 bases from V and 3 bases from J, with 9 bases between.

CDR3 in amino acids: CASSPPGGTGELFF. The CDR3 DNA is TGTGCCAGCTCACCACCGGGGGGAACCGGGGAGCTGTTTTTT. This chain links TRBV18 with TRBJ2-2; TRBD2 might be the D (6 bases). V was trimmed by 0 bases and J by 5 bases, leaving 7 bases between them. The CDR3 sequence is 14 residues long. Looked up from germline, CDR1 is KGHSH and CDR2 is LQKENI. Combining the CDR3 with reference TRBV18 and TRBJ2-2 gives the whole variable domain NAGVMQNPRHLVRRRGQEARLRCSPMKGHSHVYWYRQLPEEGLKFMVYLQKENIIDESGMPKERFSAEFPKEGPSILRIQQVVRGDSAAYFCASSPPGGTGELFFGEGSRLTVL.

This rearrangement joins TRBV29-1 to TRBJ2-1; perhaps TRBD2 as D (6 bases). This CDR3 has 11 residues. With 6 bases removed from V and 7 bases from J, the gap between germline ends came to 10 bases. Germline V gene lookup returns CDR1 SQVTM and CDR2 ANQGSEA. The CDR3 loop reads CSVRLVNEQFF. CDR3 nucleotide sequence: TGCAGCGTACGACTAGTTAATGAGCAGTTCTTC.

The genes are TRBV6-6 and TRBJ1-5; the D is unclear. This CDR3 contains 12 residues. CDR1 is MNHNY and CDR2 is SVGAGI in the germline V gene (reference sequence). The V end lost 7 bases, the J end lost 7 bases, and 11 bases lay between the germline ends. CDR3 amino acids: CASNIGGQPQHF. Written as DNA, the CDR3 is TGTGCCAGCAATATCGGCGGACAGCCCCAGCATTTT.

This rearrangement joins TRBV11-3 to TRBJ2-3; 14 bases line up with TRBD2. Germline CDR1 reads SGHNT; CDR2 reads YENEEA. V shed 1 base and J 4 bases; nucleotides not matched to a gene: 4. The CDR3 is 17 residues long. This CDR3 is CASSLAGTSGSADTQYF. As DNA, the CDR3 is TGTGCCAGCAGCTTAGCTGGGACTAGCGGGAGCGCAGATACGCAGTATTTT. The full variable domain, its missing parts supplied by reference TRBV11-3 and TRBJ2-3, is EAGVVQSPRYKIIEKKQPVAFWCNPISGHNTLYWYLQNLGQGPELLIRYENEEAVDDSQLPKDRFSAERLKGVDSTLKIQPAELGDSAVYLCASSLAGTSGSADTQYFGPGTRLTVL.

The chain links TRBV28 to TRBJ2-3; D might be TRBD1 (5 bases). V was pared by 2 bases and J by 5 bases, with 11 bases between. CDR1 and CDR2 from the germline V gene are MDHEN and SYDVKM. The CDR3 has 14 residues. CDR3 protein: CASSLTGEIDTQYF. The CDR3 region has the DNA TGTGCCAGCAGTTTAACAGGAGAGATAGATACGCAGTATTTT.

The chain links TRBV27 to TRBJ1-1; maybe TRBD1 (5 bases). The length of the CDR3 is 13 residues. Deletions cut 6 bases from V and 1 base from J, with 9 bases between. The V gene's germline CDR1 is MNHEY and CDR2 SMNVEV (reference sequence). The CDR3 sequence is CASRVGENTEAFF. Written as DNA, the CDR3 is TGTGCCAGCAGGGTAGGGGAGAACACTGAAGCTTTCTTT.

A word on this clone: It is unclear where the CDR3 begins or ends on the DNA, so no DNA is shown, and the CDR3 is as TCRdb lists it. The chain joins TRBV27 to TRBJ2-7; the table's D call, TRBD2, was not checked against the DNA. Germline assignment: CDR1 MNHEY and CDR2 SMNVEV (reference sequence). The CDR3 spans 15 amino acids, including both terminal residues. The chain's CDR3 is CASSSSGELTYEQYF.

The rearrangement joins TRBV7-2 to TRBJ2-3; TRBD2 matches 8 bases. Losses at the gene ends were 5 bases for V and 2 bases for J; bases not matched to a gene: 9. Germline lookup yields CDR1 SGHTA and CDR2 FQGNSA. This CDR3 region has 16 residues. CDR3 sequence reads: CASSAVGLASTDTQYF. The CDR3 nucleotides are TGTGCCAGCAGCGCCGTTGGACTAGCTTCCACAGATACGCAGTATTTT.

The chain recombines TRBV5-4 with TRBJ2-3; 10 bases map to TRBD1. Germline CDR1 SGHNT, CDR2 YYREEE (reference sequence). There are 19 residues in the CDR3. J gave up 4 bases and V 3 bases, and 17 bases lay outside the gene matches. CDR3 in amino acids: CASSSPSALDRGPPDTQYF. The CDR3 region has the DNA TGTGCCAGCAGCTCCCCCTCGGCCTTAGACAGGGGGCCCCCAGATACGCAGTATTTT.